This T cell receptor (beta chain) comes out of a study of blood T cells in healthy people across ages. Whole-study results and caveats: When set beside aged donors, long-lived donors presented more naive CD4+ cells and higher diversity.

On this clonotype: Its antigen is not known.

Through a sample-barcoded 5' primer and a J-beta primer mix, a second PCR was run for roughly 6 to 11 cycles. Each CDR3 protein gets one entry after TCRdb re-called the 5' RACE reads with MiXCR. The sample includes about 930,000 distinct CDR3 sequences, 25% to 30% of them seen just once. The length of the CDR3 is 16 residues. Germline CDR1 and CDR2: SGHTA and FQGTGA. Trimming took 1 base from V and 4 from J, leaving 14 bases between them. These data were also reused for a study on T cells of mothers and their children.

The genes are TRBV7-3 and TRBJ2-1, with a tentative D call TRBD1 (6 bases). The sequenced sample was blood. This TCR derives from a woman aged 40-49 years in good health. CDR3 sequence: CASSLKVQGSYNEQFF. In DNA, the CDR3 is TGTGCCAGCAGCTTAAAGGTACAGGGTTCTTACAATGAGCAGTTCTTC.